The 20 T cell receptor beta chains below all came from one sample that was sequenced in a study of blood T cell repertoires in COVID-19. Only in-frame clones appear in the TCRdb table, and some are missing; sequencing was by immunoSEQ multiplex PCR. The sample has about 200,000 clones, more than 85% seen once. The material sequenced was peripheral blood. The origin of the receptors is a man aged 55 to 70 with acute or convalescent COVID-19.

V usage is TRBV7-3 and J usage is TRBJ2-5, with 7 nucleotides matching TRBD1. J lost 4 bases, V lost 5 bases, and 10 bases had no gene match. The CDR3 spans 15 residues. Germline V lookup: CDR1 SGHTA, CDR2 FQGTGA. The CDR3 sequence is CASSRKPGQRETQYF. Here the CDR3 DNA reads TGTGCCAGCAGCCGCAAACCGGGACAGAGAGAGACCCAGTACTTC.

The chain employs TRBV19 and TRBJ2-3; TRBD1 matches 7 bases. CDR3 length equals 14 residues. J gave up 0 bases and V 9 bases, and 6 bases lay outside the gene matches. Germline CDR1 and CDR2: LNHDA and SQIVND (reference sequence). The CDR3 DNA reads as TGTGCCAGCCGAAGGGGGCTGAGCACAGATACGCAGTATTTT. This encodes CASRRGLSTDTQYF. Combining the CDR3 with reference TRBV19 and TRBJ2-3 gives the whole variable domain DGGITQSPKYLFRKEGQNVTLSCEQNLNHDAMYWYRQDPGQGLRLIYYSQIVNDFQKGDIAEGYSVSREKKESFPLTVTSAQKNPTAFYLCASRRGLSTDTQYFGPGTRLTVL.

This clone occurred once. The chain's CDR3 is CAWSSWGDLYEQYF. In nucleotides, the CDR3 is TGTGCCTGGAGTTCATGGGGAGACCTCTACGAGCAGTACTTC. This rearrangement joins TRBV30 to TRBJ2-7, with D possibly TRBD2 on 5 matching bases. The germline CDR1 and CDR2 sequences are GTSNPN and SVGIG (reference sequence). V was shortened by 2 bases and J by 3 bases, with 14 bases between the two germline ends. The CDR3 is 14 amino acids.

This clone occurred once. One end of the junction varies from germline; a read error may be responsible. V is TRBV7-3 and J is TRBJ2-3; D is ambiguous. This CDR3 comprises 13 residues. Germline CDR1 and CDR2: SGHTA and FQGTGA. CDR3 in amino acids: CTSSLIGGDTQYF. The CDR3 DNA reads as TGTACCAGCAGCTTAATCGGCGGAGATACGCAGTATTTT.

CDR3 protein: CSARGSTEAFF. The CDR3 DNA follows: TGCAGTGCTAGGGGGAGCACTGAAGCTTTCTTT. The chain joins TRBV20-1 to TRBJ1-1; D gene uncertain. Trimming took off 3 bases at V and 4 bases at J, with 6 bases between the two ends. Germline CDR1 reads DFQATT; CDR2 reads SNEGSKA (reference sequence). The CDR3 extends over 11 amino acids.

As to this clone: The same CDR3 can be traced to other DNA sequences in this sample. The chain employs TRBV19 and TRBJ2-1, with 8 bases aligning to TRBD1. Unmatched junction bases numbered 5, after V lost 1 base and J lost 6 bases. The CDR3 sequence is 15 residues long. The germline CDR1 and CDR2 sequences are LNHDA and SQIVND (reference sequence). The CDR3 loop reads CASSIGGQGANEQFF. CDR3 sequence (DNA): TGTGCCAGTAGTATAGGGGGGCAGGGGGCCAATGAGCAGTTCTTC.

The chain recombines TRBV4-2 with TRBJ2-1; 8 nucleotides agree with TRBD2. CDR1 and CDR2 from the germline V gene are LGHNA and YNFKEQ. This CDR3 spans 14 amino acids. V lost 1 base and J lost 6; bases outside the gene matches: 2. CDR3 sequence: CASSQAGGLNEQFF. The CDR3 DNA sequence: TGTGCCAGCAGCCAAGCGGGGGGGCTCAATGAGCAGTTCTTC.

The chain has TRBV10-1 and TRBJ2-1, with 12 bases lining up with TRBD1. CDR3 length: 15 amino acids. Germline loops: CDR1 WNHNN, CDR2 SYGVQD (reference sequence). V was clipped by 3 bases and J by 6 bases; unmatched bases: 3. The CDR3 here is CASSDGTGGFNEQFF. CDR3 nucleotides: TGCGCCAGCAGTGATGGGACAGGGGGCTTCAATGAGCAGTTCTTC.

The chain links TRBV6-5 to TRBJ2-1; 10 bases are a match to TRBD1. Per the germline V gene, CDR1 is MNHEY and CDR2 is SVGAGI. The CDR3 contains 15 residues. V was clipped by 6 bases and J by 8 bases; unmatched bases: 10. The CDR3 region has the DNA TGTGCCAGCAGGATGGGGACAGGGGTTCGCTATGAGCAGTTCTTC. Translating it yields CASRMGTGVRYEQFF.

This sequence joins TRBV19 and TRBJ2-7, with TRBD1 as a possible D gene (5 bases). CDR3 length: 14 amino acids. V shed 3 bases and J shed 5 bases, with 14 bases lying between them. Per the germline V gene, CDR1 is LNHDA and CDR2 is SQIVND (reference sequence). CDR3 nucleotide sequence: TGTGCCAGTAGTATTACGGGCAGGGCGGACGAGCAGTACTTC. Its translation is CASSITGRADEQYF.

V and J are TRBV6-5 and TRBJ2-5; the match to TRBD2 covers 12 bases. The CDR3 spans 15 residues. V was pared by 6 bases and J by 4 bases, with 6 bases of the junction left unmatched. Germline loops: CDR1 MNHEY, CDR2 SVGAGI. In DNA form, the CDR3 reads TGTGCCAGCAGGCTAGCGGGAGGGGGGGGAGAGACCCAGTACTTC. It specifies CASRLAGGGGETQYF.

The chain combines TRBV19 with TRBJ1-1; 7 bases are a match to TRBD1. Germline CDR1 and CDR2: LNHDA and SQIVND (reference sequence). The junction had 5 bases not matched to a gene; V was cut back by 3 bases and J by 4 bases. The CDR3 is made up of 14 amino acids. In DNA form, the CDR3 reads TGTGCCAGTAGTATCCGACAGGGTATCACTGAAGCTTTCTTT. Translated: CASSIRQGITEAFF.

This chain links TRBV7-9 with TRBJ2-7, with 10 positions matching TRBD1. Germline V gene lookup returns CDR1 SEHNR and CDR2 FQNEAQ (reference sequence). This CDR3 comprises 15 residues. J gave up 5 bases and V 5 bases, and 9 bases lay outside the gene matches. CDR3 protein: CASSPRRTGGHEQYF. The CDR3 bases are TGTGCCAGCAGCCCCCGGCGGACAGGGGGGCACGAGCAGTACTTC.

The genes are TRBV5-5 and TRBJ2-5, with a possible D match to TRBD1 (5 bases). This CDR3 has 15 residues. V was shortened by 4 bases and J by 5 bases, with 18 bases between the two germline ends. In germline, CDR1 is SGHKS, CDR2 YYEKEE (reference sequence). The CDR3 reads CASSPLNQGYETQYF. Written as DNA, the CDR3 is TGTGCCAGCAGCCCGTTAAACCAGGGTTATGAGACCCAGTACTTC.

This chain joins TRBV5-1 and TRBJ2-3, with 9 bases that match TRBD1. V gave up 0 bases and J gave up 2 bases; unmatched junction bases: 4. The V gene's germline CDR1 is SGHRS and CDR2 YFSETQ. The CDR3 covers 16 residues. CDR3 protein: CASSLEGTGHTDTQYF. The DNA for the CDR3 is TGCGCCAGCAGCTTGGAGGGGACAGGGCACACAGATACGCAGTATTTT. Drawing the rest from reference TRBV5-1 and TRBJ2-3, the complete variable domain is KAGVTQTPRYLIKTRGQQVTLSCSPISGHRSVSWYQQTPGQGLQFLFEYFSETQRNKGNFPGRFSGRQFSNSRSEMNVSTLELGDSALYLCASSLEGTGHTDTQYFGPGTRLTVL.

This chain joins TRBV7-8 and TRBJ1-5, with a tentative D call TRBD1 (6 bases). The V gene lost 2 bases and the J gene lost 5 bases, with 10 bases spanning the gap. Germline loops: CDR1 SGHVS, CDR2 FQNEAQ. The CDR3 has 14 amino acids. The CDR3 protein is CASSLNRVDQPQHF. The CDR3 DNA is TGTGCCAGCAGCTTAAACAGGGTGGATCAGCCCCAGCATTTT.

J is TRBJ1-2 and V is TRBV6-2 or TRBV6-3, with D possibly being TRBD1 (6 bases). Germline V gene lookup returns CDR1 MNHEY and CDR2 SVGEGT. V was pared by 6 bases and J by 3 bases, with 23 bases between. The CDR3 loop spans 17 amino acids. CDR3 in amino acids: CASSPWSPGARDYGYTF. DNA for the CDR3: TGTGCCAGCAGCCCCTGGTCCCCAGGGGCGCGGGACTATGGCTACACCTTC.

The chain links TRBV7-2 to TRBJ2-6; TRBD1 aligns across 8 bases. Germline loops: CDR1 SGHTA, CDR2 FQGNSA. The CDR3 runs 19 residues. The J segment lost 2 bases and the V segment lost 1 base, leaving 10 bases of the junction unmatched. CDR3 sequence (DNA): TGTGCCAGCAGCTTAGGTGGTGCAGGGGGCGCGACTGGGGCCAACGTCCTGACTTTC. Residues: CASSLGGAGGATGANVLTF.

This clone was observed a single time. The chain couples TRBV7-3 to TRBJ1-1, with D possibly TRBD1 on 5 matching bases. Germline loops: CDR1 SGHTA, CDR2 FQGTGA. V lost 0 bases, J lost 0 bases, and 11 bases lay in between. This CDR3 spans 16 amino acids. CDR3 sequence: CASSLTGGTVNTEAFF. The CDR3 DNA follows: TGTGCCAGCAGCTTAACGGGGGGGACCGTGAACACTGAAGCTTTCTTT.

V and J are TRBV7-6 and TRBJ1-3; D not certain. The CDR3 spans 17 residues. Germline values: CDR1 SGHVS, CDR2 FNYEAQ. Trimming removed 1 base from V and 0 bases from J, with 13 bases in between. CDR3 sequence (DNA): TGTGCCAGCAGCTTAGTGGCGTCGCGGTCCTCTGGAAACACCATATATTTT. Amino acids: CASSLVASRSSGNTIYF.